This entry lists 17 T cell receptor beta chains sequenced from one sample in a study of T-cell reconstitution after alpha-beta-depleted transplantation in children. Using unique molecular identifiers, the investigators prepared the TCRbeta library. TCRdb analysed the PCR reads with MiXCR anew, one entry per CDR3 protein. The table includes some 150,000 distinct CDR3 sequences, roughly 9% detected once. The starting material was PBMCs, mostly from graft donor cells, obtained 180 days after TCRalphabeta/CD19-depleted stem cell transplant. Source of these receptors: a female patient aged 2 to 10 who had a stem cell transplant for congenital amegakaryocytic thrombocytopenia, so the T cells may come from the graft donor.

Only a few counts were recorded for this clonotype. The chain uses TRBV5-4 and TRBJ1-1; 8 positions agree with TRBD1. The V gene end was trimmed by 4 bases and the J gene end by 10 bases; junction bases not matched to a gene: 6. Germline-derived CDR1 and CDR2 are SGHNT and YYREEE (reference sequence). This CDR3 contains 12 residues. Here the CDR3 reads CASSAGQGGAFF. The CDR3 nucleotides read TGTGCCAGCAGCGCCGGACAGGGCGGAGCTTTCTTT.

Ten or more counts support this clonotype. The CDR3 nucleotides read TGTGCCATCAGTGAGTCGACAGGGGGAGAGACCCAGTACTTC. Translated, it gives CAISESTGGETQYF. The genes are TRBV10-3 and TRBJ2-5, with 9 bases fitting TRBD1. Germline CDR1 is ENHRY and CDR2 is SYGVKD. The CDR3 length is 14 residues. The J segment lost 4 bases and the V segment lost 0 bases, leaving 0 bases of the junction unmatched.

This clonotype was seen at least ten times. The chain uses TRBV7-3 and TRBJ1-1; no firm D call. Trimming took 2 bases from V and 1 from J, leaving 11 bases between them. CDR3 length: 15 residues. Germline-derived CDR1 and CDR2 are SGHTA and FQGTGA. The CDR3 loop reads CASSLSPGRNTEAFF. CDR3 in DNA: TGTGCCAGCAGCTTATCCCCTGGGAGGAACACTGAAGCTTTCTTT. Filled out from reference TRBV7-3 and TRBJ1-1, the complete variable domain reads GAGVSQTPSNKVTEKGKYVELRCDPISGHTALYWYRQSLGQGPEFLIYFQGTGAADDSGLPNDRFFAVRPEGSVSTLKIQRTERGDSAVYLCASSLSPGRNTEAFFGQGTRLTVV.

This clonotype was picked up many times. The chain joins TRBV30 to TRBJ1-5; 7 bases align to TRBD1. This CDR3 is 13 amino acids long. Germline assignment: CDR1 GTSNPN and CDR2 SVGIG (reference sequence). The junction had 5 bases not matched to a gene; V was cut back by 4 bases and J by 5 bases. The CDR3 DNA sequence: TGTGCCTGGACGGACAGGTCGGATCAGCCCCAGCATTTT. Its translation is CAWTDRSDQPQHF.

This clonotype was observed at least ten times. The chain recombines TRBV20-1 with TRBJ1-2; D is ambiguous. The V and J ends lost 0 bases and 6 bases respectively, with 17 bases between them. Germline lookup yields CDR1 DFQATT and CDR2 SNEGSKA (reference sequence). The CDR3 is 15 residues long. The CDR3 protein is CSAREVETPLDGYTF. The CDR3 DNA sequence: TGCAGTGCTAGAGAAGTGGAGACACCTCTGGATGGCTACACCTTC.

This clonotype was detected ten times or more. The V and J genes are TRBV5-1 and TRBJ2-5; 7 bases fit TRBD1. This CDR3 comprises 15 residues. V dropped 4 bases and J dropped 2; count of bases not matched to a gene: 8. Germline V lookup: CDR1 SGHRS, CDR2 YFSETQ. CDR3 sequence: CASSRQGQLQETQYF. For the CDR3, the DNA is TGCGCCAGCAGCCGCCAGGGACAGCTTCAAGAGACCCAGTACTTC. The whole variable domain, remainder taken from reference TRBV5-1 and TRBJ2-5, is KAGVTQTPRYLIKTRGQQVTLSCSPISGHRSVSWYQQTPGQGLQFLFEYFSETQRNKGNFPGRFSGRQFSNSRSEMNVSTLELGDSALYLCASSRQGQLQETQYFGPGTRLLVL.

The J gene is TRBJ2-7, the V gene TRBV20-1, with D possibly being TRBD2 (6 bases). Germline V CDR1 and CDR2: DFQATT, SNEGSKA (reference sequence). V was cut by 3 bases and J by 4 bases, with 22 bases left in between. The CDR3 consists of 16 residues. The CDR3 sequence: CSARKLLPGLSYEQYF. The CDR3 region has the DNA TGCAGTGCTAGGAAACTACTCCCGGGACTCTCGTACGAGCAGTACTTC.

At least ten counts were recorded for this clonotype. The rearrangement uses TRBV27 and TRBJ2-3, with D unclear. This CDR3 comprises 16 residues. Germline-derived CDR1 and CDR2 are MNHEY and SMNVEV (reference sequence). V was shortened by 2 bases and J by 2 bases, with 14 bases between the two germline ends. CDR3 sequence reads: CASSLIRHRPTDTQYF. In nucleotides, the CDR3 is TGTGCCAGCAGTTTAATCCGCCACAGACCCACAGATACGCAGTATTTT.

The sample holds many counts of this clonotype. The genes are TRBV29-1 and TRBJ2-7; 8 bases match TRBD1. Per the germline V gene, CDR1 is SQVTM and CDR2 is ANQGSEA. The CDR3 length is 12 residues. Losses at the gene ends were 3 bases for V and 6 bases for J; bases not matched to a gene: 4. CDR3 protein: CSVETGVGEQYF. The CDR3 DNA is TGCAGCGTTGAGACAGGGGTGGGCGAGCAGTACTTC.

The CDR3 region is CASSESDGQETQYF. CDR3 nucleotide sequence: TGCGCCAGCAGTGAGTCGGACGGCCAAGAGACCCAGTACTTC. The chain has TRBV10-2 and TRBJ2-5; D uncertain. Germline V lookup: CDR1 WSHSY, CDR2 SAAADI. The CDR3 sequence is 14 residues long. Trimming left V 0 bases short and J 1 base short, with 6 bases between.

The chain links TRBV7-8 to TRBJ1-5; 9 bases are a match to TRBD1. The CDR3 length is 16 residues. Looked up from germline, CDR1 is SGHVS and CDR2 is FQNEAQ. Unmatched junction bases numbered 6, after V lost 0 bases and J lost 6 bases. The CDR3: CASSLARTGALQPQHF. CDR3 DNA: TGTGCCAGCAGCTTAGCGCGGACAGGGGCCCTTCAGCCCCAGCATTTT.

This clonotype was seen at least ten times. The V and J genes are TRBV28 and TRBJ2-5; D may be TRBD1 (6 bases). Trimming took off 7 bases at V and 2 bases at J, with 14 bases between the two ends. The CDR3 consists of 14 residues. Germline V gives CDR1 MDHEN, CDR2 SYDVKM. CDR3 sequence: CASTGTRKQETQYF. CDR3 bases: TGTGCCAGCACCGGGACACGAAAACAAGAGACCCAGTACTTC.

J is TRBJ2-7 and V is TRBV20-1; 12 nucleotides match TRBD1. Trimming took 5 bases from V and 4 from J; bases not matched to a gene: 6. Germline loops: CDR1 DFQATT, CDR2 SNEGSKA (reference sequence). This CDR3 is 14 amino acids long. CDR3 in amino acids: CSASGQGALYEQYF. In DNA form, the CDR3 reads TGCAGTGCTTCGGGACAGGGGGCGTTGTACGAGCAGTACTTC.

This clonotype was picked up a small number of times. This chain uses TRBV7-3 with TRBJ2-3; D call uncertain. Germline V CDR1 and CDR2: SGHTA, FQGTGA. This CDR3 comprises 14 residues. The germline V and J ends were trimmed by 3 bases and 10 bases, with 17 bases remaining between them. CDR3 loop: CASSLTFRWSAQYF. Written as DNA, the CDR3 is TGTGCCAGCAGCTTGACCTTCAGATGGTCGGCGCAGTATTTT.

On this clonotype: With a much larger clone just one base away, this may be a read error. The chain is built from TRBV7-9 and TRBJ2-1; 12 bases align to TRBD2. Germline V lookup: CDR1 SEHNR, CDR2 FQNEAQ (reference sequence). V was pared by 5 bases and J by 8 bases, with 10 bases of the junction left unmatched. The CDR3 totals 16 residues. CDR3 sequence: CASSPGTSGFSHEQFF. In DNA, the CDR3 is TGTGCCAGCAGCCCCGGGACTAGCGGGTTTAGCCATGAGCAGTTCTTC.

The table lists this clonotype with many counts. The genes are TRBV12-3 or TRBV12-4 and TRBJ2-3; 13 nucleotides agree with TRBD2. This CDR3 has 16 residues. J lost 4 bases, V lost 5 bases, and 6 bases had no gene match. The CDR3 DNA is TGTGCCAGCAGTCCGGGACTAGCGGGAAAGTCAGATACGCAGTATTTT. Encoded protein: CASSPGLAGKSDTQYF.

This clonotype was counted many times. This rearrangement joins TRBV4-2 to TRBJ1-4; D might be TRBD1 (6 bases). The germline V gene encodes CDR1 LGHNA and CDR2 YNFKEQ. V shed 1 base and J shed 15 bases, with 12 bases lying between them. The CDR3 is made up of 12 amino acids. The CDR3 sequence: CASSQVGGNLFF. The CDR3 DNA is TGTGCCAGCAGCCAAGTTGGGGGCAACTTGTTTTTT.